This T cell receptor (beta chain) came from a study of Ad26.COV2.S vaccination and SARS-CoV-2 variants (dated by TCRdb to about 2021). Study-wide context: Vaccine-arm donors came from COV1001, a multicentre, randomized, double-blind, placebo-controlled phase I-IIa trial of Ad26.COV2.S in healthy adults. Ad26.COV2.S was administered intramuscularly at 5 x 10^10 or 1 x 10^11 viral particles, either as a single shot or as two shots given 56 days apart. TCRbeta repertoire sequencing was used to assess the specificity and breadth of SARS-CoV-2-reactive T cell receptors after Ad26.COV2.S vaccination. A total of 32 samples were included in the TCR-sequenced set, comprising roughly 19 Ad26.COV2.S vaccine recipients, 5 placebo recipients and 8 SARS-CoV-2 convalescent individuals. Participants in the trial were split at random into five groups of five each, receiving low-dose or high-dose Ad26.COV2.S once or twice, or else placebo on both occasions. Throughout the experiments and outcome assessment, investigators stayed blinded to trial group allocation. What the study reported, not specific to this receptor: The study was not powered to compare responses between vaccine doses or regimens. Higher spike-specific TCR breadth was observed in Ad26.COV2.S recipients than in placebo recipients (P = 0.0014). It was noted by the authors that total T cell responses may have been underestimated by the TCR breadth and depth analyses. After vaccination, substantial breadth of spike-specific CD8+ and CD4+ T cell responses was reported. Vaccine and placebo recipients had similar non-spike TCR breadth, a finding consistent with the vaccine containing only spike.

The sample's treatment or condition label, decoded: some 19 received Ad26.COV2.S at low or high dose, single or two shots; 5 received placebo; per-sample allocation not given. For vaccine and placebo recipients, the sequenced repertoires came from samples collected on day 63 after the first injection. Between 29 July and 7 August 2020, Cohort 1b enrolled some 25 adults aged 18-55 years at one site in Boston, USA. Ad26.COV2.S was a replication-incompetent adenovirus type 26 vector that expressed a prefusion-stabilized SARS-CoV-2 spike protein derived from the original Wuhan strain. A distance of 11 bases separates the germline ends of V and J, which lose 5 bases and 6 bases respectively. The germline V gene specifies SGHTA as CDR1 and FQGNSA as CDR2. The CDR3 holds 12 amino acids from the cysteine to the phenylalanine. CDR3 DNA only is kept here, 36 bases in frame from base 1. In its sample, this clone was seen a few times. There is no known antigen for this receptor. Per-base qualities were not stored, and no clone one base away is much larger.

TCRbeta CDR3 regions were sequenced with the immunoSEQ Assay. After extraction, genomic DNA underwent amplification by bias-controlled multiplex PCR, followed by high-throughput sequencing. The authors' pipeline ran thus. Collapsing and filtering of sequences were performed to quantify the absolute abundance of each unique TCRbeta CDR3 region. T cell fraction was estimated by normalizing TCRbeta template counts to usable DNA, which was measured by amplifying reference genes present in all nucleated cells. Repertoire TCRs were annotated as SARS-CoV-2-specific by exact matching of V gene, CDR3 amino acid sequence and J gene to a known reactive TCR set. The reference SARS-CoV-2 TCR set came from MIRA and was filtered for enrichment in COVID-19-positive ImmuneCODE repertoires, removing public or cross-reactive TCRs. Using the MIRA antigens, annotated TCRs were further analysed by specific ORF or by position within an ORF. Breadth was defined as annotated unique rearrangements over total unique productive rearrangements; depth was the summed frequency of those rearrangements. Two-sided Wilcoxon rank-sum tests were applied when comparing TCR breadth between groups. Here the immuneACCESS table is served through TCRdb, limited to in-frame sequences with V and J called. Missing clones are a known gap in these copies; in checked studies unresolved V genes cover under half, and the rest lacks a known reason. V and J calls and clone size come straight from that table; D and trimming were deduced from the DNA. The sample table lists hundreds of thousands of clones, roughly 89% of them with a count of one. The top ten clones comprise around 2.5% of the sample.

This sequence uses TRBV7-2 and TRBJ2-7; the D gene cannot be named for sure. Sequencing used peripheral blood, obtained in a trial of Ad26.COV2.S vaccine versus placebo. The TCR originated in a person aged 18-65 years who received the Ad26.COV2.S COVID-19 vaccine or a placebo. CDR3 sequence: CASSGRSREQYF. At the DNA level, the sequence is TGTGCCAGCAGCGGACGGTCCCGCGAGCAGTACTTC.